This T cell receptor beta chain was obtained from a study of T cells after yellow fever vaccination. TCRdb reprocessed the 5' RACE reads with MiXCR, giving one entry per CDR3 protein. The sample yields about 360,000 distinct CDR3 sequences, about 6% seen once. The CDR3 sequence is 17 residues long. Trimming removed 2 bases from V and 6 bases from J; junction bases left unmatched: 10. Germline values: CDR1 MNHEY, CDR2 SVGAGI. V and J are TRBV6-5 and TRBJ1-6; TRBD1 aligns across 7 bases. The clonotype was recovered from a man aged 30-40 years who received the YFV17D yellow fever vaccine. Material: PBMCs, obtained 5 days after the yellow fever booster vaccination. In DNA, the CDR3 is TGTGCCAGCAGTTACGCAGTGAGGGGACAGATTAATTCACCCCTCCACTTT. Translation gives CASSYAVRGQINSPLHF.